The 19 T cell receptor beta chains reported below all come from one sample, sequenced in a study of cytomegalovirus exposure and HLA in healthy donors. Primers for the PCR totalled 60 Vbeta and 13 Jbeta. Libraries were prepared by immunoSEQ multiplex PCR; TCRdb keeps only in-frame clonotypes and omits some of them. The repertoire consists of 270,000 or so clones, with 86% occurring once and the leading ten covering roughly 4%. The sample was PBMCs. All receptors come from a middle-aged man in good health and CMV-seropositive.

The chain is built from TRBV7-9 and TRBJ2-1; the D gene is possibly TRBD2 (5 bases). CDR1 is SEHNR, CDR2 FQNEAQ, per germline (reference sequence). V gave up 4 bases and J gave up 1 base, with 11 bases separating them. The CDR3 consists of 15 residues. The CDR3 region has the DNA TGTGCCAGCAGCTCAGTCGGGGAATCCTACAATGAGCAGTTCTTC. Translating gives CASSSVGESYNEQFF.

A single count supports this clone. This specimen includes other DNA sequences encoding the same CDR3. V gene TRBV5-1 combines with J gene TRBJ2-7, with D possibly TRBD1 on 6 matching bases. Germline V gene data show CDR1 as SGHRS and CDR2 as YFSETQ. The CDR3 has 14 amino acids. V was cut by 0 bases and J by 4 bases, with 11 bases left in between. CDR3 coding DNA: TGCGCCAGCAGCTTGGGGACAGTTTTATACGAGCAGTACTTC. The encoded protein is CASSLGTVLYEQYF.

This chain joins TRBV7-6 and TRBJ2-1, with 13 bases aligning to TRBD2. V lost 2 bases to trimming and J lost 6 bases; unmatched junction nucleotides: 4. Germline CDR1 SGHVS, CDR2 FNYEAQ. This CDR3 is built from 16 residues. CDR3 amino acids: CASSLRGTSGINEQFF. The CDR3 nucleotides are TGTGCCAGCAGCTTAAGGGGGACTAGCGGGATCAATGAGCAGTTCTTC. Combining the CDR3 with reference TRBV7-6 and TRBJ2-1 gives the whole variable domain GAGVSQSPRYKVTKRGQDVALRCDPISGHVSLYWYRQALGQGPEFLTYFNYEAQQDKSGLPNDRFSAERPEGSISTLTIQRTEQRDSAMYRCASSLRGTSGINEQFFGPGTRLTVL.

The V and J genes are TRBV11-3 and TRBJ2-1, with 10 nucleotides matching TRBD1. The CDR3 covers 17 residues. Germline V gives CDR1 SGHNT, CDR2 YENEEA. J lost 2 bases, V lost 3 bases, and 7 bases had no gene match. CDR3: CASSLTDRGSPYNEQFF. For the CDR3, the DNA is TGTGCCAGCAGCTTGACGGACAGGGGGAGCCCCTACAATGAGCAGTTCTTC. Variable domain in full (rest from reference TRBV11-3 and TRBJ2-1): EAGVVQSPRYKIIEKKQPVAFWCNPISGHNTLYWYLQNLGQGPELLIRYENEEAVDDSQLPKDRFSAERLKGVDSTLKIQPAELGDSAVYLCASSLTDRGSPYNEQFFGPGTRLTVL.

The chain recombines TRBV4-1 with TRBJ2-7; tentative D call: TRBD2 (6 bases). Trimming stripped 0 bases from V and 2 bases from J, with 14 bases between. Per the germline V gene, CDR1 is MGHRA and CDR2 is YSYEKL. The CDR3 has 16 residues. This CDR3 is CASSQDSREKPYEQYF. The CDR3 nucleotides read TGCGCCAGCAGCCAAGACTCCCGGGAGAAACCCTACGAGCAGTACTTC.

V usage is TRBV6-1 and J usage is TRBJ1-6; no clear D. V dropped 2 bases and J dropped 0 bases, with 14 bases sitting between them. The CDR3 loop spans 18 amino acids. The V gene's germline CDR1 is MNHNS and CDR2 SASEGT. The CDR3 DNA reads TGTGCCAGCAGTGAAAGGAGGGATTTAAGCTCCTATAATTCACCCCTCCACTTT. Residues: CASSERRDLSSYNSPLHF.

CDR3 in DNA: TGTGCCAGCCGCCGGGAAGTTGAGGAGACCCAGTACTTC. Translated, it gives CASRREVEETQYF. V is TRBV2 and J is TRBJ2-5; possibly TRBD2 for D (5 bases). There are 13 residues in the CDR3. CDR1 SNHLY and CDR2 FYNNEI come from the germline V gene. Trimming took 8 bases from V and 5 from J, leaving 15 bases between them.

The chain combines TRBV7-9 with TRBJ1-4; no clear D gene. This CDR3 is built from 14 residues. The V gene's germline CDR1 is SEHNR and CDR2 FQNEAQ (reference sequence). The V end was cut by 3 bases, the J end by 2 bases, with 7 bases between. CDR3 nucleotides: TGTGCCAGCAGCTTTGATAGCACTAATGAAAAACTGTTTTTT. Translating gives CASSFDSTNEKLFF.

The chain recombines TRBV6-5 with TRBJ1-1; D call uncertain. The V and J ends lost 6 bases and 3 bases respectively, with 11 bases between them. The CDR3 loop spans 13 amino acids. Per germline, CDR1 MNHEY and CDR2 SVGAGI. The CDR3 nucleotides are TGTGCCAGCAGACCTGAGGGTTACACTGAAGCTTTCTTT. Amino acid sequence: CASRPEGYTEAFF.

The chain carries TRBV7-6 and TRBJ2-5; D possibly corresponds to TRBD1 (5 bases). The CDR3 has 15 amino acids. V shed 8 bases and J shed 5 bases, with 21 bases lying between them. Germline CDR1 and CDR2: SGHVS and FNYEAQ. In nucleotides, the CDR3 is TGTGCCAGCGGTGAGACAGTTACGCTGATGGAGACCCAGTACTTC. The encoded protein is CASGETVTLMETQYF.

The CDR3 sequence is CASSQGGLAKDYEQYF. The CDR3 bases are TGTGCCAGCAGCCAAGGGGGACTAGCGAAGGACTACGAGCAGTACTTC. The chain employs TRBV14 and TRBJ2-7, with 10 positions matching TRBD2. After removal of 1 base from V and 3 bases from J, the junction contained 6 bases not matched to a gene. In germline, CDR1 is SGHDN, CDR2 FVKESK. The CDR3 is 16 amino acids.

V gene TRBV5-8 combines with J gene TRBJ2-7, with D tentatively TRBD2 (5 bases). Germline V gene lookup returns CDR1 SGHTS and CDR2 YDEGEE. The CDR3 spans 15 residues. V lost 2 bases to trimming and J lost 0 bases, with 12 bases between them. CDR3 protein: CASSFEGRSSYEQYF. CDR3 sequence (DNA): TGTGCCAGCAGCTTTGAGGGTAGGAGCTCCTACGAGCAGTACTTC.

The chain combines TRBV2 with TRBJ2-7, with 10 positions matching TRBD2. This CDR3 contains 15 residues. Germline V gene data show CDR1 as SNHLY and CDR2 as FYNNEI. J was trimmed by 0 bases and V by 7 bases; bases with no gene match: 6. The DNA for the CDR3 is TGTGCCAGCACCCGGGGACTAGCGAACTCCTACGAGCAGTACTTC. This translates into CASTRGLANSYEQYF.

This clone was seen a single time. Relative to the germline gene, one junction end is altered; a read error may explain this. The chain has TRBV27 and TRBJ2-1; D may be TRBD2 (5 bases). Germline CDR1 MNHEY, CDR2 SMNVEV (reference sequence). The CDR3 runs to 12 residues. The CDR3: CASSLSIEGVVF. CDR3 sequence (DNA): TGTGCCAGCAGTTTATCGATAGAGGGAGTGGTCTTC.

This clone was counted between two and nine times. The gene calls are TRBV7-9 and TRBJ1-1; D remains unclear. CDR1 is SEHNR and CDR2 is FQNEAQ in the germline V gene (reference sequence). The CDR3 totals 13 residues. V shed 3 bases and J shed 3 bases, with 8 bases lying between them. The CDR3 sequence is CASSLPEDTEAFF. DNA of the CDR3: TGTGCCAGCAGCTTGCCAGAAGACACTGAAGCTTTCTTT. Supplemented by reference TRBV7-9 and TRBJ1-1, the full variable domain reads DTGVSQNPRHKITKRGQNVTFRCDPISEHNRLYWYRQTLGQGPEFLTYFQNEAQLEKSRLLSDRFSAERPKGSFSTLEIQRTEQGDSAMYLCASSLPEDTEAFFGQGTRLTVV.

The chain combines TRBV11-2 with TRBJ2-3, with TRBD2 matching over 8 bases. This CDR3 comprises 15 residues. In germline, CDR1 is SGHAT, CDR2 FQNNGV. The trim removed 4 bases at V and 0 bases at J, leaving 3 bases unmatched. This CDR3 reads CASSSIAGSTDTQYF. DNA for the CDR3: TGTGCCAGCAGCTCTATAGCGGGAAGCACAGATACGCAGTATTTT.

The gene calls are TRBV15 and TRBJ2-3; TRBD2 agrees at 7 bases. Germline V lookup: CDR1 LNHNV, CDR2 YYDKDF (reference sequence). This CDR3 has 18 residues. With 0 bases clipped from V and 0 bases from J, the junction kept 9 bases outside the gene matches. The CDR3 nucleotides read TGTGCCACCAGCAGAGAAGCAGGCAGCGGGGCGAGCACAGATACGCAGTATTTT. Its protein product is CATSREAGSGASTDTQYF.

The chain links TRBV19 to TRBJ1-5, with a tentative D call TRBD1 (6 bases). V was clipped by 3 bases and J by 6 bases, with 15 bases between them. The CDR3 consists of 15 residues. Per germline, CDR1 LNHDA and CDR2 SQIVND (reference sequence). The CDR3 spells CASSIDRRRGQPQHF. CDR3 nucleotides: TGTGCCAGTAGTATCGACAGGAGGAGAGGTCAGCCCCAGCATTTT.

The rearrangement joins TRBV5-1 to TRBJ2-2; D perhaps matches TRBD2 (6 bases). V lost 4 bases and J lost 0, with 10 bases in between. CDR1 and CDR2 (germline): SGHRS, YFSETQ. This CDR3 is 15 amino acids long. The CDR3 nucleotides are TGCGCCAGCAGCGCGGGAAGTTCGAACACCGGGGAGCTGTTTTTT. It specifies CASSAGSSNTGELFF.